The 2 T cell receptor beta chains listed next were all sequenced from one sample in a study of beta chain features in type 1 diabetes. The study reverse transcribed the entire isolated RNA, so it sequenced expressed TCRB transcripts. Libraries were prepared by immunoSEQ multiplex PCR; TCRdb keeps only in-frame clonotypes and omits some of them. The profile covers 860,000 or so clones, with roughly 15% appearing a single time and around 0.02% taken by the ten largest. The specimen sequenced was naive CD4+ T cells from blood. Source of these receptors: a woman in her late teens or twenties in good health.

In this sample, this clone turned up a few times. This rearrangement joins TRBV5-5 to TRBJ2-5; TRBD2 agrees at 13 bases. The germline CDR1 and CDR2 sequences are SGHKS and YYEKEE (reference sequence). The CDR3 is made up of 19 amino acids. J gave up 5 bases and V 0 bases, and 13 bases lay outside the gene matches. Here the CDR3 DNA reads TGTGCCAGCAGCTTGGCAGCAGGGGGACTAGCGGGATGGGAGGAGACCCAGTACTTC. Encoded protein: CASSLAAGGLAGWEETQYF. Filled out from reference TRBV5-5 and TRBJ2-5, the complete variable domain reads DAGVTQSPTHLIKTRGQQVTLRCSPISGHKSVSWYQQVLGQGPQFIFQYYEKEERGRGNFPDRFSARQFPNYSSELNVNALLLGDSALYLCASSLAAGGLAGWEETQYFGPGTRLLVL.

DNA for the CDR3: TGTGCCAGCAGCCCGGGGCCCGGGACGTGGGAGGGTACGCAGTATTTT. Translated, it gives CASSPGPGTWEGTQYF. The V and J genes are TRBV5-4 and TRBJ2-3, with 7 nucleotides matching TRBD2. After removal of 4 bases from V and 8 bases from J, the junction contained 16 bases not matched to a gene. The CDR3 totals 16 residues. Germline V gene data show CDR1 as SGHNT and CDR2 as YYREEE (reference sequence).